These 29 T cell receptor beta chains came from one sample sequenced in a study of T cell changes during pregnancy in multiple sclerosis. Measured with immunoSEQ multiplex PCR; TCRdb has only the in-frame clones, and not every one. In the table there are some 27,000 clones, about 89% of which are singletons. The sample here was CD8+ T cells from peripheral blood mononuclear cells, taken before pregnancy. These receptors originate from a female donor with multiple sclerosis, enrolled in a pregnancy study.

This sequence joins TRBV28 and TRBJ1-2, with 7 bases identical to TRBD1. J was trimmed by 5 bases and V by 7 bases; bases with no gene match: 4. The CDR3 covers 12 residues. Looked up from germline, CDR1 is MDHEN and CDR2 is SYDVKM. CDR3 in DNA: TGTGCCAGCACCTCGACAGGGTATGGCTACACCTTC. Translation gives CASTSTGYGYTF.

The chain carries TRBV5-6 and TRBJ2-3; a possible D gene is TRBD2 (6 bases). In germline, CDR1 is SGHDT, CDR2 YYEEEE. The CDR3 covers 15 residues. The V end lost 2 bases, the J end lost 2 bases, and 12 bases lay between the germline ends. In DNA, the CDR3 is TGTGCCAGCAGCTTTTCGGGGGTGTACACAGATACGCAGTATTTT. Translating it yields CASSFSGVYTDTQYF.

This rearrangement joins TRBV5-3 to TRBJ2-7; D is undetermined. TRBV5-3 is an open reading frame, and its role is uncertain. The CDR3 contains 11 residues. V lost 0 bases and J 4 bases, leaving 2 bases between the germline ends. CDR3 residues: CARSLAYEQYF. The DNA of the CDR3 is TGTGCCAGAAGCTTGGCTTACGAGCAGTACTTC.

This clone showed up just once. This sequence joins TRBV19 and TRBJ1-2; 10 nucleotides match TRBD1. V trimming: 5 bases; J trimming: 7 bases; junction bases outside the gene matches: 7. Germline V CDR1 and CDR2: LNHDA, SQIVND (reference sequence). The CDR3 loop spans 14 amino acids. The CDR3, as DNA: TGTGCCAGTAGTCTTCGGGACAGGGGAGGTGGCTACACCTTC. Protein product: CASSLRDRGGGYTF.

CDR3 amino acids: CASSQEESPRPGYTF. The CDR3, as DNA: TGCGCCAGCAGCCAAGAAGAATCCCCTAGGCCGGGCTACACCTTC. The chain employs TRBV4-3 and TRBJ1-2; D gene uncertain. Germline CDR1 and CDR2: LGHNA and YSLEER. V was pared by 0 bases and J by 8 bases, with 16 bases between. The CDR3 contains 15 residues.

V is TRBV7-6 and J is TRBJ2-7; possibly TRBD1 for D (6 bases). Germline CDR1 SGHVS, CDR2 FNYEAQ. V lost 1 base and J 3 bases, leaving 16 bases between the germline ends. The length of the CDR3 is 16 residues. This CDR3 is CASSLEGVRDLYEQYF. Here the CDR3 DNA reads TGTGCCAGCAGCTTAGAGGGGGTCAGGGACCTCTACGAGCAGTACTTC.

This chain uses TRBV4-1 with TRBJ2-5; D is perhaps TRBD1 (6 bases). This CDR3 comprises 15 residues. Germline CDR1 MGHRA, CDR2 YSYEKL. V was shortened by 4 bases and J by 5 bases, with 17 bases between the two germline ends. The CDR3 DNA sequence: TGCGCCAGCAGCCTGCTACAGGGAGTCCGGGAGACCCAGTACTTC. This encodes CASSLLQGVRETQYF.

The genes are TRBV7-9 and TRBJ2-1, with 10 bases matching TRBD2. The CDR3 is 16 amino acids. Germline-derived CDR1 and CDR2 are SEHNR and FQNEAQ (reference sequence). Germline trimming cut 0 bases from V and 2 bases from J; bases unmatched to any gene: 1. The CDR3 protein is CASSLALAGAYNEQFF. In nucleotides, the CDR3 is TGTGCCAGCAGCTTAGCCCTAGCGGGGGCCTACAATGAGCAGTTCTTC.

This chain joins TRBV9 and TRBJ2-7; D is possibly TRBD2 (6 bases). Germline V gene lookup returns CDR1 SGDLS and CDR2 YYNGEE. Trimming shortened V by 3 bases and J by 6 bases, and 10 bases separated the two germline ends. The CDR3 runs 12 residues. The CDR3 protein is CASSASGGEQYF. The CDR3 DNA reads TGTGCCAGCAGCGCATCCGGGGGCGAGCAGTACTTC.

V and J are TRBV4-1 and TRBJ2-5; 10 bases line up with TRBD2. CDR3 length: 19 amino acids. Losses at the gene ends were 0 bases for V and 2 bases for J; bases not matched to a gene: 12. CDR1 is MGHRA, CDR2 YSYEKL, per germline. The CDR3 DNA reads as TGCGCCAGCAGCCAAGATTCGTGGTCTAGCGGGGGCCTTCAAGAGACCCAGTACTTC. Translating gives CASSQDSWSSGGLQETQYF.

V and J are TRBV4-1 and TRBJ2-7; TRBD1 matches 7 bases. Trimming cost V 6 bases and J 0 bases; bases outside gene matches: 11. Germline CDR1 is MGHRA and CDR2 is YSYEKL. The CDR3 covers 16 residues. In DNA, the CDR3 is TGCGCCAGCAGTTCAATCGGGACAGTCCCCTCCTACGAGCAGTACTTC. This codes for CASSSIGTVPSYEQYF.

This clone was seen just once. The genes are TRBV7-2 and TRBJ1-1; D remains ambiguous. The V gene's germline CDR1 is SGHTA and CDR2 FQGNSA. CDR3 length equals 15 residues. V was pared by 0 bases and J by 5 bases, with 13 bases between. In DNA form, the CDR3 reads TGTGCCAGCAGCTTAGCGCGGTGGATGGCGACTGAAGCTTTCTTT. This translates into CASSLARWMATEAFF.

The CDR3 coding sequence is TGTGCCACCTCCGGGACAGGGAACACTGAAGCTTTCTTT. Translation gives CATSGTGNTEAFF. The chain recombines TRBV25-1 with TRBJ1-1, with 8 positions matching TRBD1. CDR3 size: 13 residues. Germline-derived CDR1 and CDR2 are MGHDK and SYGVNS. The J segment lost 1 base and the V segment lost 10 bases, leaving 5 bases of the junction unmatched.

The chain couples TRBV27 to TRBJ1-1; 9 nucleotides line up with TRBD1. The length of the CDR3 is 15 residues. Germline V CDR1 and CDR2: MNHEY, SMNVEV (reference sequence). J was trimmed by 1 base and V by 2 bases; bases with no gene match: 2. In nucleotides, the CDR3 is TGTGCCAGCAGTTTAGACAGGGGGGGGAACACTGAAGCTTTCTTT. It codes for CASSLDRGGNTEAFF.

The table lists this clone with a count of one. This chain uses TRBV4-2 with TRBJ1-1; a possible D gene is TRBD1 (6 bases). V was pared by 0 bases and J by 7 bases, with 15 bases between. Germline lookup yields CDR1 LGHNA and CDR2 YNFKEQ. The CDR3 is 15 residues long. CDR3 DNA sequence: TGTGCCAGCAGCCAAGAAGAGGGGGAGCCCGGTGAAGCTTTCTTT. This translates into CASSQEEGEPGEAFF.

The V call is TRBV4-2, the J call TRBJ2-1, with unresolved D. Germline values: CDR1 LGHNA, CDR2 YNFKEQ. The CDR3 has 16 residues. Trimming took off 0 bases at V and 6 bases at J, with 15 bases between the two ends. CDR3 coding DNA: TGTGCCAGCAGCCAAGATGCGAACTTATTGTTCAATGAGCAGTTCTTC. This encodes CASSQDANLLFNEQFF.

This chain uses TRBV4-1 with TRBJ2-7, with TRBD2 matching 8 bases. This CDR3 is built from 13 residues. The V and J ends lost 3 bases and 5 bases, in that order; junction bases with no gene match: 3. Germline V CDR1 and CDR2: MGHRA, YSYEKL. CDR3 sequence reads: CASSHPGGDEQYF. The CDR3 coding sequence is TGCGCCAGCAGCCACCCCGGGGGGGACGAGCAGTACTTC.

The CDR3 DNA sequence: TGTGCCAGCAGCTTAGTAGGGGAAGGCGAGCAGTACTTC. Amino acids: CASSLVGEGEQYF. The chain has TRBV11-2 and TRBJ2-7; TRBD1 might be the D (5 bases). This CDR3 spans 13 amino acids. Germline V gene data show CDR1 as SGHAT and CDR2 as FQNNGV. With 1 base removed from V and 6 bases from J, the gap between germline ends came to 10 bases.

The rearrangement uses TRBV6-5 and TRBJ1-6, with D possibly matching TRBD1 (5 bases). The CDR3 is 13 amino acids. Per germline, CDR1 MNHEY and CDR2 SVGAGI. V was shortened by 5 bases and J by 7 bases, with 9 bases between the two germline ends. CDR3 protein: CASSRGYNSPLHF. CDR3 coding DNA: TGTGCCAGCAGTAGGGGTTACAATTCACCCCTCCACTTT.

V is TRBV7-8 and J is TRBJ1-2; D remains ambiguous. The germline V gene encodes CDR1 SGHVS and CDR2 FQNEAQ. CDR3 size: 11 residues. Trimming pared 6 bases from V and 5 bases from J, leaving 7 bases between. The CDR3 protein is CASRSVYGYTF. The CDR3 DNA reads TGTGCCAGCAGATCCGTTTATGGCTACACCTTC.

The CDR3 protein is CASSALTGGDSPLHF. The CDR3 nucleotides read TGTGCCAGCAGCGCCCTGACAGGTGGCGATTCACCCCTCCACTTT. The chain combines TRBV9 with TRBJ1-6; D possibly corresponds to TRBD1 (6 bases). This CDR3 has 15 amino acids. Trimming took off 3 bases at V and 8 bases at J, with 15 bases between the two ends. CDR1 and CDR2 (germline): SGDLS, YYNGEE.

The CDR3 protein is CASSLDRNYEQYF. CDR3 sequence (DNA): TGTGCCAGCAGCTTAGATCGTAACTACGAGCAGTACTTC. This chain connects TRBV13 to TRBJ2-7; D not resolved. The V gene lost 1 base and the J gene lost 3 bases, with 7 bases spanning the gap. This CDR3 has 13 amino acids. Germline assignment: CDR1 PRHDT and CDR2 FYEKMQ (reference sequence).

The count of this clone is one. The chain couples TRBV28 to TRBJ2-3, with TRBD2 matching 8 bases. Trimming took 7 bases from V and 4 from J; bases not matched to a gene: 19. The germline CDR1 and CDR2 sequences are MDHEN and SYDVKM. The CDR3 covers 18 residues. This CDR3 is CASTKVGLAQIHPDTQYF. The CDR3, as DNA: TGTGCCAGCACCAAAGTTGGACTAGCACAAATCCACCCAGATACGCAGTATTTT. The entire variable domain, with the rest obtained from reference TRBV28 and TRBJ2-3, is as follows: DVKVTQSSRYLVKRTGEKVFLECVQDMDHENMFWYRQDPGLGLRLIYFSYDVKMKEKGDIPEGYSVSREKKERFSLILESASTNQTSMYLCASTKVGLAQIHPDTQYFGPGTRLTVL.

This clone came up once. This rearrangement joins TRBV27 to TRBJ1-2; D unresolved. Trimming shortened V by 3 bases and J by 5 bases, and 10 bases separated the two germline ends. Germline CDR1 reads MNHEY; CDR2 reads SMNVEV (reference sequence). The CDR3 has 13 amino acids. The CDR3 sequence is CASSLGVPYGYTF. CDR3 DNA: TGTGCCAGCAGTTTGGGAGTGCCGTATGGCTACACCTTC.

This clone is classed as medium-sized. The rearrangement uses TRBV6-1 and TRBJ2-2; TRBD2 agrees at 7 bases. Per germline, CDR1 MNHNS and CDR2 SASEGT. J gave up 6 bases and V 5 bases, and 6 bases lay outside the gene matches. The CDR3 loop spans 14 amino acids. The CDR3 region has the DNA TGTGCCAGCAGTTCAGGACTAGATGCCGGGGAGCTGTTTTTT. As protein: CASSSGLDAGELFF.

This clone has a single count. This rearrangement joins TRBV6-5 to TRBJ2-1; 8 bases are shared with TRBD1. The V gene end was trimmed by 6 bases and the J gene end by 4 bases; junction bases not matched to a gene: 8. The germline CDR1 and CDR2 sequences are MNHEY and SVGAGI. This CDR3 spans 15 amino acids. The CDR3: CASRADRAVYNEQFF. CDR3 DNA: TGTGCCAGCAGGGCGGACAGGGCGGTATACAATGAGCAGTTCTTC.

The chain employs TRBV5-4 and TRBJ2-1; no firm D call. The V gene's germline CDR1 is SGHNT and CDR2 YYREEE (reference sequence). V was shortened by 3 bases and J by 1 base, with 8 bases between the two germline ends. The CDR3 runs 14 residues. CDR3: CASSSTGSYNEQFF. CDR3 DNA: TGTGCCAGCAGCTCCACCGGGTCCTACAATGAGCAGTTCTTC.

The rearrangement joins TRBV19 to TRBJ1-1, with a tentative D call TRBD1 (6 bases). The germline CDR1 and CDR2 sequences are LNHDA and SQIVND (reference sequence). The CDR3 has 12 residues. Trimming pared 7 bases from V and 6 bases from J, leaving 12 bases between. Here the CDR3 reads CASNEGVAEAFF. CDR3 bases: TGTGCCAGTAATGAGGGGGTGGCTGAAGCTTTCTTT.

This rearrangement joins TRBV27 to TRBJ1-5; D is unclear. The CDR3 totals 14 residues. The germline V gene has CDR1 MNHEY and CDR2 SMNVEV (reference sequence). Trimming cost V 5 bases and J 14 bases, with 22 bases left between them. Here the CDR3 DNA reads TGTGCCAGCAGTCCCTCACAATCAGCGGGAGATGAGCATTTT. Translation gives CASSPSQSAGDEHF.